This T cell receptor beta chain was found in a study of blood T cell repertoires in COVID-19. Study-level background: The United States, Italy and Spain were the sources of the acute and convalescent COVID-19 samples. T cells, B-cell-depleted T cells, or PBMCs supplied cDNA or gDNA.

Original methodology: Scientists estimated how many nucleated cells there were by amplifying reference gene primers. Repertoires were generated with immunoSEQ multiplex PCR, while TCRdb's copy carries only in-frame clones and drops some. The V and J calls and clone size are taken from that table; D and trimming were inferred from the DNA. The sample lists about 160,000 clones; roughly 80% were seen once. The CDR3 extends over 16 amino acids. Germline CDR1 KGHSH, CDR2 LQKENI. Trimming cost V 3 bases and J 1 base, with 12 bases left between them. The sequencing input was peripheral blood. The J gene is TRBJ1-4, the V gene TRBV18; the D is unclear. The clonotype originates from a man aged 18 to 35 with active or convalescent COVID-19. The DNA of the CDR3 is TGTGCCAGCTCACCCAACAGACCAGGAACTAATGAAAAACTGTTTTTT. This gives the protein CASSPNRPGTNEKLFF. The full variable domain, rest sourced from reference TRBV18 and TRBJ1-4, is NAGVMQNPRHLVRRRGQEARLRCSPMKGHSHVYWYRQLPEEGLKFMVYLQKENIIDESGMPKERFSAEFPKEGPSILRIQQVVRGDSAAYFCASSPNRPGTNEKLFFGSGTQLSVL.